This T cell receptor beta chain was captured by sequencing in a study of T cell responses to AZD1222 COVID-19 vaccine. Study outcomes and limitations: Donors were mostly white British, more females; clonal diversity possibly underestimated. Compared with day 0, the breadth and depth of the Spike-specific TCR repertoire rose significantly after two doses of AZD1222. Nearly half of spike-specific TCRs reportedly go after variant regions that carry no mutations.

Generated by immunoSEQ multiplex PCR, the TCRdb table keeps only in-frame clones and is missing some. The table shows 150,000 or so clones, with 90% to 95% occurring only once. Comments on this clone: Its target is not known.

Germline CDR1 SGHAT, CDR2 FQNNGV. Trimming took 1 base from V and 8 from J; bases not matched to a gene: 2. This CDR3 has 14 residues. Sequenced material: peripheral blood, taken 28 days after the second AZD1222 dose. The clonotype was recovered from an adult who received the AZD1222 COVID-19 vaccine. This sequence joins TRBV11-2 and TRBJ1-2; 12 bases are shared with TRBD1. CDR3 nucleotide sequence: TGTGCCAGCAGCTTAGGGGGGACAGGGGGCGGCTACACCTTC. It yields the protein CASSLGGTGGGYTF.